A selection of T cell receptor beta chains follows, all from one sample in a study of T cell responses to AZD1222 COVID-19 vaccine. The assay was immunoSEQ multiplex PCR, and TCRdb's table has in-frame clones only and misses some. The sample yields about 120,000 clones, 70% to 90% seen once. The sequencing here drew on peripheral blood, taken on day 0 of AZD1222 vaccination. The receptors stem from an adult in good health. The CDR3 runs from the conserved cysteine through the conserved F or W. D genes are given only for firm matches. Clone size is shown for a subset of rows, as once, few, many or a class of expanded clone.

TRBD1	TRBV28	TRBJ1-1	NA	CASIGSTGGLAEAFF	TGTGCCAGCATAGGTTCCACAGGGGGCCTCGCTGAAGCTTTCTTT
NA	TRBV11-3	TRBJ2-7	once	CASSLGRGKKSYEQYF	TGTGCCAGCAGCTTAGGGCGCGGGAAGAAGTCCTACGAGCAGTACTTC
TRBD1	TRBV27	TRBJ1-1	NA	CASSPLDRGRAEAFF	TGTGCCAGCAGTCCCCTGGACAGGGGGAGGGCCGAAGCTTTCTTT
NA	TRBV4-2	TRBJ1-5	NA	CASSQGEEWQPQHF	TGTGCCAGCAGCCAAGGGGAAGAATGGCAGCCCCAGCATTTT
NA	TRBV19	TRBJ1-2	NA	CASISPGGADGYTF	TGTGCCAGTATAAGCCCAGGCGGGGCGGATGGCTACACCTTC
TRBD2	TRBV7-9	TRBJ2-7	NA	CASSPRLAGGPLEQYF	TGTGCCAGCAGCCCCAGACTAGCGGGGGGCCCTCTGGAGCAGTACTTC
NA	TRBV24-1	TRBJ2-5	NA	CATSDLGLTRETQYF	TGTGCCACCAGTGATTTGGGGCTGACCCGAGAGACCCAGTACTTC
NA	TRBV3-1/TRBV3-2	TRBJ2-3	NA	CASSLYGRRGAQYF	TGTGCCAGCAGCCTCTACGGGAGAAGAGGAGCGCAGTATTTT
NA	TRBV7-6	TRBJ2-7	NA	CASSPQVEQYF	TGTGCCAGCAGCCCTCAGGTCGAGCAGTACTTC
NA	TRBV6-5	TRBJ1-3	NA	CASVRGRGNTIYF	TGTGCCAGCGTGCGGGGACGTGGAAACACCATATATTTT
NA	TRBV7-2	TRBJ1-1	NA	CASSPDRWNTEAFF	TGTGCCAGCAGCCCAGACAGGTGGAACACTGAAGCTTTCTTT
NA	TRBV3-1/TRBV3-2	TRBJ1-6	NA	CASSQETAIQPLHF	TGTGCCAGCAGCCAAGAAACAGCAATTCAACCCCTCCACTTT
NA	TRBV12-3/TRBV12-4	TRBJ1-1	NA	CASSTDGTEAFF	TGTGCCAGCAGCACGGACGGCACTGAAGCTTTCTTT
NA	TRBV4-1	TRBJ1-1	once	CASSPIQGEAFF	TGCGCCAGCAGCCCCATACAGGGAGAAGCTTTCTTT
NA	TRBV6-5	TRBJ1-5	NA	CASSYSATNQPQHF	TGTGCCAGCAGTTACTCTGCAACCAATCAGCCCCAGCATTTT
NA	TRBV18	TRBJ1-2	NA	CASSPESYGYTF	TGTGCCAGCTCACCCGAGAGCTATGGCTACACCTTC
NA	TRBV19	TRBJ1-6	NA	CASSYGWNSPLHF	TGTGCCAGTAGTTACGGGTGGAATTCACCCCTCCACTTT
TRBD2	TRBV11-3	TRBJ2-7	NA	CASSLRGVAGGEQYF	TGTGCCAGCAGCCTCCGGGGGGTAGCGGGAGGAGAGCAGTACTTC
NA	TRBV4-1	TRBJ2-3	NA	CASSQGVAARTDTQYF	TGCGCCAGCAGCCAAGGAGTAGCGGCGCGCACAGATACGCAGTATTTT
NA	TRBV28	TRBJ1-6	NA	CASSSYAPSTYTSPLHF	TGTGCCAGCAGTTCTTATGCCCCCTCGACGTATACCTCACCCCTCCACTTT
TRBD1	TRBV19	TRBJ2-5	NA	CASSSPPHRGRRETQYF	TGTGCCAGTAGTTCACCGCCCCACAGGGGTCGGAGGGAGACCCAGTACTTC
NA	TRBV18	TRBJ1-4	NA	CASSPYSVQATNEKLFF	TGTGCCAGCTCACCATATTCGGTCCAGGCAACTAATGAAAAACTGTTTTTT
NA	TRBV9	TRBJ2-7	NA	CASSPGAYEQYF	TGTGCCAGCAGCCCGGGGGCGTACGAGCAGTACTTC
TRBD1	TRBV9	TRBJ1-6	NA	CASSVTGNNSPLHF	TGTGCCAGCAGCGTGACAGGGAATAATTCACCCCTCCACTTT
NA	TRBV28	TRBJ2-7	NA	CASSLIGRNEQYF	TGTGCCAGCAGTTTGATCGGGCGGAACGAGCAGTACTTC
NA	TRBV5-1	TRBJ2-1	NA	CASSLVDVRVNEQFF	TGCGCCAGCAGCTTGGTGGATGTCAGGGTCAATGAGCAGTTCTTC
NA	TRBV7-9	TRBJ2-3	NA	CASSAVRGTDTQYF	TGTGCCAGCAGCGCGGTGAGGGGCACAGATACGCAGTATTTT